This T cell receptor (beta chain) derives from a study of a mutant IDH1 vaccine in newly diagnosed glioma. This clone is a singleton in its sample. The CDR3 has 13 amino acids. Trimming cost V 3 bases and J 5 bases, with 10 bases left between them. Germline CDR1 and CDR2: SNHLY and FYNNEI. This sample's time point: baseline, week 1 (first vaccination visit). Noted treatment: pre-vaccination baseline after standard-of-care therapy. The assay was immunoSEQ multiplex PCR, and TCRdb's table has in-frame clones only and misses some. The sample has about 67,000 clones, about 86% seen once. This rearrangement joins TRBV2 to TRBJ1-2; weak D call: TRBD1 (5 bases). The origin of this receptor is a woman aged 18-29 years with glioma. Some clones in this sample may be carry-over from other donors' samples. The sample in question was peripheral blood mononuclear cells (PBMCs), obtained from a glioma patient treated with radiotherapy, temozolomide or both. The CDR3 region is CASSEQGGYGYTF. Written as DNA, the CDR3 is TGTGCCAGCAGTGAGCAGGGCGGGTATGGCTACACCTTC.